A selection of T cell receptor beta chains follows, all from one sample in a study of early T cells in non-severe SARS-CoV-2 infection. TCRdb fed the 5' RACE reads into MiXCR, producing one record per CDR3 protein. The profile shows nearly 45,000 distinct CDR3 sequences, 9.5% to 13% of them singletons. Specimen: whole blood. All receptors come from an adult who was a healthcare worker with PCR-confirmed SARS-CoV-2 infection or an uninfected control (not recorded which). Both conserved end residues are trimmed from each CDR3. Fields, in order: V gene, J gene, CDR3 length, CDR3 protein.

v_call: TRBV7-8; j_call: TRBJ2-2; cdr3_length: 13; cdr3_aa: ASSTLQGNTGELF
v_call: TRBV14; j_call: TRBJ1-2; cdr3_length: 11; cdr3_aa: ASSFVPLKGYT
v_call: TRBV29-1; j_call: TRBJ2-7; cdr3_length: 9; cdr3_aa: SVDNPPEQY
v_call: TRBV19; j_call: TRBJ2-3; cdr3_length: 15; cdr3_aa: ASTGAPPGAPTDTQY
v_call: TRBV10-2; j_call: TRBJ1-1; cdr3_length: 13; cdr3_aa: ASSYAGGSGTEAF
v_call: TRBV28; j_call: TRBJ2-5; cdr3_length: 12; cdr3_aa: ATEKDRGPETQY
v_call: TRBV6-5; j_call: TRBJ2-3; cdr3_length: 12; cdr3_aa: ASSYSHSTDTQY
v_call: TRBV11-2; j_call: TRBJ2-7; cdr3_length: 12; cdr3_aa: ASSLFEGSYEQY
v_call: TRBV20-1; j_call: TRBJ1-2; cdr3_length: 12; cdr3_aa: SARGWAGEYGYT
v_call: TRBV28; j_call: TRBJ2-2; cdr3_length: 12; cdr3_aa: ASSLHGGTGELF
v_call: TRBV4-2; j_call: TRBJ1-6; cdr3_length: 13; cdr3_aa: ASSRDIGDNSPLH
v_call: TRBV27; j_call: TRBJ1-2; cdr3_length: 14; cdr3_aa: ASSFLRQGSNYGYT
v_call: TRBV7-8; j_call: TRBJ2-1; cdr3_length: 10; cdr3_aa: AGGTSSDEQF
v_call: TRBV9; j_call: TRBJ1-1; cdr3_length: 12; cdr3_aa: ASSPDGVRTEAF
v_call: TRBV6-6; j_call: TRBJ2-7; cdr3_length: 13; cdr3_aa: ASSYNPGGGNEQY
v_call: TRBV7-9; j_call: TRBJ2-1; cdr3_length: 15; cdr3_aa: ASSSTSAGSAYNEQF
v_call: TRBV10-3; j_call: TRBJ1-2; cdr3_length: 14; cdr3_aa: AISEDPARLGYGYT
v_call: TRBV18; j_call: TRBJ1-1; cdr3_length: 14; cdr3_aa: ASSLNQGAWDTEAF
v_call: TRBV10-3; j_call: TRBJ1-2; cdr3_length: 12; cdr3_aa: AIRHQTGSYGYT
v_call: TRBV30; j_call: TRBJ2-2; cdr3_length: 19; cdr3_aa: AWSGLLSLWREGRGTGELF
v_call: TRBV12-5; j_call: TRBJ2-3; cdr3_length: 12; cdr3_aa: ASGQGQSTDTQY
v_call: TRBV7-9; j_call: TRBJ2-1; cdr3_length: 14; cdr3_aa: ASRLTSGRANNEQF
v_call: TRBV4-3; j_call: TRBJ1-1; cdr3_length: 11; cdr3_aa: ASSQVQNTEAF
v_call: TRBV11-3; j_call: TRBJ2-7; cdr3_length: 17; cdr3_aa: ASSLMSGPSGKINYEQY